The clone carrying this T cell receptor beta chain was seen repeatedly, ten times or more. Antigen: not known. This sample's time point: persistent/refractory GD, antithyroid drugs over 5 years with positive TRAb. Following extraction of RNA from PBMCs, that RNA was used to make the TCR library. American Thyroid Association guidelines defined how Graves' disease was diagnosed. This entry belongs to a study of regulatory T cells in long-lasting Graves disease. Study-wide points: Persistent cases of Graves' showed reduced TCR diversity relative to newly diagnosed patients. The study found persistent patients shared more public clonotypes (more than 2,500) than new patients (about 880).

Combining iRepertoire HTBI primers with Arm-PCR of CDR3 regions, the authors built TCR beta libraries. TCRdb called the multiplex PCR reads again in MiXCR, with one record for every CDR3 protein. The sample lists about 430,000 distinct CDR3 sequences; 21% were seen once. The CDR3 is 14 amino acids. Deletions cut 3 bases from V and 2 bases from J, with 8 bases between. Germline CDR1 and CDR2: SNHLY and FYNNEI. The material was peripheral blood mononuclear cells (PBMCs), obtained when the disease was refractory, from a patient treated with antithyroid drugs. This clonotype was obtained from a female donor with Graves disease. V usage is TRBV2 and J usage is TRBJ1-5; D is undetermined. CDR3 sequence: CASSEQGGNQPQHF. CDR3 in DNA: TGTGCCAGCAGTGAGCAAGGAGGCAATCAGCCCCAGCATTTT.